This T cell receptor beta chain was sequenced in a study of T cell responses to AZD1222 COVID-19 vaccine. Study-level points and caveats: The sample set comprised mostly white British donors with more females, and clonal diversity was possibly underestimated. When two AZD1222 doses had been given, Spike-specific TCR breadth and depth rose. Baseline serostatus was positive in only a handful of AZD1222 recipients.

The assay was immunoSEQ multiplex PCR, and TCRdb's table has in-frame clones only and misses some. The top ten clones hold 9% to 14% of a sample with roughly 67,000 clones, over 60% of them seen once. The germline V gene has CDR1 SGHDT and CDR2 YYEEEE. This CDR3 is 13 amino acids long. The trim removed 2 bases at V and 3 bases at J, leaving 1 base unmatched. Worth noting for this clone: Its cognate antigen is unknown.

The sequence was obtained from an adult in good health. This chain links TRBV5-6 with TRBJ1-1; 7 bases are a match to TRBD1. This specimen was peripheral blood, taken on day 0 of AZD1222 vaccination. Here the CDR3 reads CASSLTGDTEAFF. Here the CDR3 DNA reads TGTGCCAGCAGCTTAACAGGGGACACTGAAGCTTTCTTT.